Below are 17 T cell receptor beta chains sequenced from a single sample in a study of metastatic and nonmetastatic thyroid tumors. TCRdb called clones again from the PCR reads with MiXCR. The table records over 20,000 clones, 28% of them present only once. Not a single patient had been given any form of treatment at any point before undergoing thyroid surgery. The source material was tumor tissue. Receptors were obtained from a male donor with papillary thyroid cancer or a benign thyroid nodule (not recorded which). Some clones in this sample may be carry-over from other donors' samples.

The J gene is TRBJ1-5, the V gene TRBV28; TRBD1 matches 7 bases. Trimming took 5 bases from V and 0 from J; bases not matched to a gene: 10. The CDR3 consists of 17 residues. Germline loops: CDR1 MDHEN, CDR2 SYDVKM. CDR3 loop: CASSIGGTAYSNQPQHF. As DNA, the CDR3 is TGTGCCAGCAGTATTGGGGGGACAGCTTATAGCAATCAGCCCCAGCATTTT.

The chain joins TRBV6-1 to TRBJ2-7; TRBD2 matches 7 bases. The CDR3 extends over 12 amino acids. CDR1 is MNHNS, CDR2 SASEGT, per germline. Unmatched junction bases numbered 6, after V lost 7 bases and J lost 6 bases. The CDR3 is CASTRGEGEQYF. CDR3 bases: TGTGCCAGCACTCGGGGGGAGGGCGAGCAGTACTTC.

This clone was observed at least ten times. This chain joins TRBV19 and TRBJ2-5; 11 bases are shared with TRBD2. Trimming at V came to 3 bases and at J to 1 base, leaving 4 bases not matched to a gene. The CDR3 totals 16 residues. Germline loops: CDR1 LNHDA, CDR2 SQIVND (reference sequence). The CDR3 loop is CASSMGGLAVQETQYF. The CDR3 region has the DNA TGTGCCAGTAGTATGGGGGGACTAGCGGTCCAAGAGACCCAGTACTTC.

This clone is classed as medium-sized. This rearrangement joins TRBV27 to TRBJ1-2; D remains unclear. Germline V gene data show CDR1 as MNHEY and CDR2 as SMNVEV (reference sequence). V was clipped by 2 bases and J by 4 bases, with 8 bases between them. The CDR3 contains 13 residues. CDR3 loop: CASSLRPLYGYTF. The CDR3 coding sequence is TGTGCCAGCAGTTTAAGGCCGCTCTATGGCTACACCTTC.

A note on this clone: A read error may produce the germline difference seen at one junction end. The V and J genes are TRBV3-1 and TRBJ1-1, with D hard to call. The CDR3 has 14 residues. The germline V gene has CDR1 LGHDT and CDR2 YNNKEL (reference sequence). The DNA of the CDR3 is TGTACCAGCAGCCCCGACCGGCTCAGGACTGAAGCTTTCTTT. It is translated as CTSSPDRLRTEAFF.

This clone has a handful of counts. The rearrangement joins TRBV6-5 to TRBJ2-1, with TRBD1 matching 9 bases. Germline-derived CDR1 and CDR2 are MNHEY and SVGAGI. CDR3 size: 13 residues. J gave up 9 bases and V 4 bases, and 4 bases lay outside the gene matches. CDR3 nucleotides: TGTGCCAGCAGTTGGACAGGGGAGGGTGAGCAGTTCTTC. The encoded protein is CASSWTGEGEQFF.

This clone is medium-sized within its sample. This chain joins TRBV18 and TRBJ2-1; TRBD2 matches 8 bases. J gave up 9 bases and V 0 bases, and 4 bases lay outside the gene matches. The V gene's germline CDR1 is KGHSH and CDR2 LQKENI. The CDR3 extends over 14 amino acids. The CDR3 DNA reads as TGTGCCAGCTCACCACCGCTAGCGGGCAGTGAGCAGTTCTTC. Translated: CASSPPLAGSEQFF. Full variable domain (outside the CDR3, taken from reference TRBV18 and TRBJ2-1): NAGVMQNPRHLVRRRGQEARLRCSPMKGHSHVYWYRQLPEEGLKFMVYLQKENIIDESGMPKERFSAEFPKEGPSILRIQQVVRGDSAAYFCASSPPLAGSEQFFGPGTRLTVL.

The chain joins TRBV20-1 to TRBJ1-5; D perhaps matches TRBD1 (6 bases). Trimming took 5 bases from V and 4 from J, leaving 12 bases between them. Germline V gene data show CDR1 as DFQATT and CDR2 as SNEGSKA (reference sequence). CDR3 length equals 13 residues. The DNA of the CDR3 is TGCAGTGCTTCCTCGGGACAAAATCAGCCCCAGCATTTT. Its translation: CSASSGQNQPQHF.

The chain joins TRBV7-8 to TRBJ2-5; D might be TRBD2 (5 bases). From germline, CDR1 is SGHVS and CDR2 FQNEAQ. V dropped 0 bases and J dropped 4 bases, with 9 bases sitting between them. CDR3 length: 14 residues. The DNA of the CDR3 is TGTGCCAGCAGCTTAGCCGGGAACGGAGAGACCCAGTACTTC. This translates into CASSLAGNGETQYF.

This clone appeared a few times. The chain recombines TRBV20-1 with TRBJ1-1; D is unclear. V was trimmed by 6 bases and J by 1 base, leaving 15 bases between them. Germline V gives CDR1 DFQATT, CDR2 SNEGSKA (reference sequence). The CDR3 runs to 14 residues. This CDR3 reads CSAPPRSPNTEAFF. The CDR3, as DNA: TGCAGTGCCCCTCCTCGGAGTCCGAACACTGAAGCTTTCTTT.

This clone has ten or more counts. Other DNA sequences in this specimen translate into the identical CDR3. The chain couples TRBV3-1 to TRBJ2-7; D perhaps matches TRBD2 (6 bases). The CDR3 runs to 11 residues. Deletions cut 5 bases from V and 6 bases from J, with 8 bases between. Germline V CDR1 and CDR2: LGHDT, YNNKEL (reference sequence). The DNA for the CDR3 is TGTGCCAGCAGCTGGAGGGGCGAGCAGTACTTC. This encodes CASSWRGEQYF.

This clone is medium-sized (0.01 to 0.1%) by share. This chain joins TRBV20-1 and TRBJ1-1; D is perhaps TRBD1 (6 bases). With 6 bases removed from V and 3 bases from J, the gap between germline ends came to 14 bases. CDR3 length equals 13 residues. Germline V gives CDR1 DFQATT, CDR2 SNEGSKA (reference sequence). The CDR3 DNA reads as TGCAGTGCCCCTGGGGGGCGAGACACTGAAGCTTTCTTT. This codes for CSAPGGRDTEAFF.

This clone appeared many times. CDR3: CASSERGGFKKTQYF. The CDR3 DNA sequence: TGTGCCAGCAGTGAACGGGGGGGGTTCAAGAAAACCCAGTACTTC. This chain links TRBV6-1 with TRBJ2-5; 8 bases map to TRBD2. This CDR3 region has 15 residues. The V gene end was trimmed by 2 bases and the J gene end by 8 bases; junction bases not matched to a gene: 10. Germline V gene data show CDR1 as MNHNS and CDR2 as SASEGT.

The V and J genes are TRBV2 and TRBJ2-3; TRBD2 matches at 9 bases. This CDR3 contains 16 residues. After removal of 3 bases from V and 4 bases from J, the junction contained 8 bases not matched to a gene. Germline CDR1 SNHLY, CDR2 FYNNEI. For the CDR3, the DNA is TGTGCCAGCAGTGATCGAGGACTAGCGTCGTCAGATACGCAGTATTTT. It specifies CASSDRGLASSDTQYF. The variable domain in full, with the rest retrieved from reference TRBV2 and TRBJ2-3, is EPEVTQTPSHQVTQMGQEVILRCVPISNHLYFYWYRQILGQKVEFLVSFYNNEISEKSEIFDDQFSVERPDGSNFTLKIRSTKLEDSAMYFCASSDRGLASSDTQYFGPGTRLTVL.

The J gene is TRBJ2-1, the V gene TRBV5-6; 11 bases align to TRBD2. The junction had 10 bases not matched to a gene; V was cut back by 4 bases and J by 16 bases. The CDR3 runs to 13 residues. Germline V gene data show CDR1 as SGHDT and CDR2 as YYEEEE. Here the CDR3 DNA reads TGTGCCAGCAGCCGAATACTAGCGGGAGTTTCTTTCTTC. It yields the protein CASSRILAGVSFF.

The rearrangement uses TRBV11-2 and TRBJ2-1; D might be TRBD2 (7 bases). CDR1 and CDR2 from the germline V gene are SGHAT and FQNNGV. This CDR3 is built from 17 residues. Deletions cut 4 bases from V and 0 bases from J, with 16 bases between. The CDR3 protein is CASSWGGPGGSYNEQFF. As DNA, the CDR3 is TGTGCCAGCAGCTGGGGGGGGCCGGGCGGCTCCTACAATGAGCAGTTCTTC.

This clone appeared a few times. The V call is TRBV28, the J call TRBJ1-4; no clear D. Deletions cut 3 bases from V and 0 bases from J, with 11 bases between. The CDR3 totals 16 residues. CDR1 is MDHEN and CDR2 is SYDVKM in the germline V gene. The CDR3 region has the DNA TGTGCCAGCAGTTTTTTATCCGGTGCAACTAATGAAAAACTGTTTTTT. Translation: CASSFLSGATNEKLFF.